Listed below are T cell receptor beta chains from one sample, sequenced in a study of cytomegalovirus exposure and HLA in healthy donors. Repertoires were generated with immunoSEQ multiplex PCR, while TCRdb's copy carries only in-frame clones and drops some. Altogether around 120,000 clones are present, 65% to 80% being singletons, with the ten largest covering approximately 0.93%. Sample: PBMCs. The source is a human donor in good health. The CDR3 runs from the conserved cysteine through the conserved F or W. Each record gives: D gene, clone size, J gene, V gene, CDR3 DNA, CDR3 protein. The D gene is left open where the match is weak. Clone sizes are given selectively: once, few, many, or a class where the clone is expanded.

d_gene: .; abundance: .; j_gene: TRBJ2-5; v_gene: TRBV28; CDR3nt: TGTGCCAGCAGTTCTAGGGAGACCCAGTACTTC; CDR3aa: CASSSRETQYF
d_gene: TRBD2; abundance: once; j_gene: TRBJ2-3; v_gene: TRBV5-1; CDR3nt: TGCGCCAGCAGCGTGAGCGGGGGGCATCCAGATACGCAGTATTTT; CDR3aa: CASSVSGGHPDTQYF
d_gene: .; abundance: .; j_gene: TRBJ2-7; v_gene: TRBV6-6; CDR3nt: TGTGCCAGCAGTTACTCGAATCAGTTCTACGAGCAGTACTTC; CDR3aa: CASSYSNQFYEQYF
d_gene: .; abundance: .; j_gene: TRBJ1-1; v_gene: TRBV20-1; CDR3nt: TGCAGTGCTAGAGATCTAATCGCGGGATCCTTT; CDR3aa: CSARDLIAGSF
d_gene: .; abundance: .; j_gene: TRBJ2-2; v_gene: TRBV6-5; CDR3nt: TGTGCCAGCAGTTACGGGAGGCCGGGGGAGCTGTTTTTT; CDR3aa: CASSYGRPGELFF
d_gene: .; abundance: once; j_gene: TRBJ1-4; v_gene: TRBV7-9; CDR3nt: TGTTCCAGCAGCTTAGTTGAGGAAAAACTGTTTTTT; CDR3aa: CSSSLVEEKLFF
d_gene: TRBD1; abundance: once; j_gene: TRBJ1-1; v_gene: TRBV6-5; CDR3nt: TGTGCCAGCATCGTACAGGGGGCGGTGGGGGAAGCTTTCTTT; CDR3aa: CASIVQGAVGEAFF
d_gene: TRBD2; abundance: .; j_gene: TRBJ2-3; v_gene: TRBV5-4; CDR3nt: TGTGCCAGCAGCTTAAAGACTAGCGGGGGCACAGATACGCAGTATTTT; CDR3aa: CASSLKTSGGTDTQYF
d_gene: TRBD2; abundance: .; j_gene: TRBJ2-1; v_gene: TRBV6-6; CDR3nt: TGTGCCATGGCGGGGGGGCCATCCAATGAGCAGTTCTTC; CDR3aa: CAMAGGPSNEQFF
d_gene: .; abundance: .; j_gene: TRBJ2-1; v_gene: TRBV18; CDR3nt: TGTGCCAGCTCACCCGAACTGACTAGAAGCAGTCGCGGTGAGCAGTTCTTC; CDR3aa: CASSPELTRSSRGEQFF